This T cell receptor beta chain was captured in a study of OX40 agonist ivuxolimab in advanced cancers. Study at large: Ivuxolimab is a fully human IgG2 antibody that activates OX40 (CD134). Patients received intravenous ivuxolimab every 2 weeks at 0.01 to 10 mg/kg.

TCRdb's copy holds only in-frame clones and misses some; the assay was immunoSEQ multiplex PCR. Found here are about 100,000 clones, 89% of them singletons; the top ten hold approximately 0.16%. The CDR3 length is 16 residues. Trimming pared 0 bases from V and 4 bases from J, leaving 18 bases between. Germline CDR1 is GTSNPN and CDR2 is SVGIG (reference sequence). Study results and caveats: It was not determined which antigens were specifically recognized by the peripheral T cells that had undergone clonal expansion. Normalized T-cell clonal expansion was also low in some nonresponders.

Comment on this clone: The antigen is undetermined.

The material sequenced was CD4+ or CD8+ T cells sorted from blood, taken in a trial of the OX40 agonist ivuxolimab. The J gene is TRBJ2-5, the V gene TRBV30; no reliable D call. This clonotype was obtained from an adult with an advanced solid tumor such as melanoma, head and neck, liver or kidney cancer. The CDR3 region is CAWSVRLDPRRETQYF. CDR3 coding DNA: TGTGCCTGGAGTGTCCGTCTGGACCCCCGAAGAGAGACCCAGTACTTC.